This TCR beta chain was obtained from a study of Ad26.COV2.S vaccination and SARS-CoV-2 variants. The treatment here: approximately 18 received Ad26.COV2.S at low or high dose, single or two shots; roughly five received placebo; per-sample allocation not given. After the first vaccine or placebo injection, samples were drawn on day 63. Method: immunoSEQ multiplex PCR; TCRdb's copy keeps in-frame clones and lacks some. The profile shows 350,000 to 500,000 clones, 80% to 90% of them singletons. The source material was peripheral blood, sampled in a trial of Ad26.COV2.S vaccine versus placebo. This receptor was identified in a person aged 18 to 65 who received the Ad26.COV2.S COVID-19 vaccine or a placebo.

CDR3 nucleotides: TGTGCCAGTAGTAGAGAGGGTTTGAGCAATCAGCCCCAGCATTTT. It codes for CASSREGLSNQPQHF. The genes are TRBV19 and TRBJ1-5; no definite D call. The CDR3 consists of 15 residues. Germline assignment: CDR1 LNHDA and CDR2 SQIVND (reference sequence). Trimming left V 4 bases short and J 1 base short, with 11 bases between.